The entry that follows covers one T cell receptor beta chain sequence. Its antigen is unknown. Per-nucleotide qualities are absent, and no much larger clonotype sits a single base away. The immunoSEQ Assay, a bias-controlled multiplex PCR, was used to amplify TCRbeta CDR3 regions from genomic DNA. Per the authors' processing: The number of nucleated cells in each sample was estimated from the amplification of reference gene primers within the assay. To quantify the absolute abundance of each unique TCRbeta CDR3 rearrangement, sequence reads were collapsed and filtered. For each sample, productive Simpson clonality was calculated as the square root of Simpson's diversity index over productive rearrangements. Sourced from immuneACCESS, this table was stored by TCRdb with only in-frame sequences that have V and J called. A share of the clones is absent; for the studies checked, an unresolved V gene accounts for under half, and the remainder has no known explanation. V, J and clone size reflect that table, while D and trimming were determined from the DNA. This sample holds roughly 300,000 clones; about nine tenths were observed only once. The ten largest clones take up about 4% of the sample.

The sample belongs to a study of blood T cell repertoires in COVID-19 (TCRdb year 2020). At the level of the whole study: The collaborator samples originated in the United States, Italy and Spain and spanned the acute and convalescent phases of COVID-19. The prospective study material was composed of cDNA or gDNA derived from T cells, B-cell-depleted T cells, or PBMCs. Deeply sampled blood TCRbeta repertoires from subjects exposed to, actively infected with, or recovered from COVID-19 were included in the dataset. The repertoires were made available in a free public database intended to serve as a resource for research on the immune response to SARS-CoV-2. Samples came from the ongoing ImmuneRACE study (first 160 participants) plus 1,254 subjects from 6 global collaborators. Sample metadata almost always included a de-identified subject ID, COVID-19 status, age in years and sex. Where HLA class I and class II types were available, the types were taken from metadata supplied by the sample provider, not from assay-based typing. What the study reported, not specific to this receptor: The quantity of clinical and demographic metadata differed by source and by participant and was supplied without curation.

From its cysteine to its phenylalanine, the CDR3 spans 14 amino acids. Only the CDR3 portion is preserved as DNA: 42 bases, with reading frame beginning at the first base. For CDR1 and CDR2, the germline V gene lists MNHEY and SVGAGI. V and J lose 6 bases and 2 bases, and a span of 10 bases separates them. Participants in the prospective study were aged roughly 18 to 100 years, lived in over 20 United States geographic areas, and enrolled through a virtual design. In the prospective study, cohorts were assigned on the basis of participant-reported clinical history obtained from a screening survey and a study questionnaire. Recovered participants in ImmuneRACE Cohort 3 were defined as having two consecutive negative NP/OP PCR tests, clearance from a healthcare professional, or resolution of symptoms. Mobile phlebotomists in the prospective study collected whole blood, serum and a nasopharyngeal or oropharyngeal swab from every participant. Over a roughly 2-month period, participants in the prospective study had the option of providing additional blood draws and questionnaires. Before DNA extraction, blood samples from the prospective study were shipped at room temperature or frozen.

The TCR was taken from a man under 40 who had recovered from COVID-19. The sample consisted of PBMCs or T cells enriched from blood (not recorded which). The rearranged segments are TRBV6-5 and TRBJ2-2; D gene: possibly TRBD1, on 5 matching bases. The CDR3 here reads CASRSGYNTGELFF. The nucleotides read TGTGCCAGCAGGTCAGGGTATAACACCGGGGAGCTGTTTTTT.